This TCR beta chain came from a study of PD-L1 blockade in urothelial cancer. At the level of the study: Before enrollment, 0 to 3 chemotherapy regimens had been given to patients.

Sequencing was performed with immunoSEQ multiplex PCR; in TCRdb, only in-frame clones are kept and a portion is missing. This table has more than 85,000 clones, around 90% appearing once. Time point in this sample: pretreatment peripheral blood. The CDR3 has 11 amino acids. Trimming pared 4 bases from V and 5 bases from J, leaving 7 bases between. The germline CDR1 and CDR2 sequences are SGHDT and YYEEEE. This receptor was obtained from a man in his fifties or sixties with urothelial cancer. The rearrangement links TRBV5-6 to TRBJ2-7, with D possibly being TRBD1 (5 bases). This material consisted of PBMCs, taken around atezolizumab (anti-PD-L1) treatment. This CDR3 is CASSIQDEQYF. CDR3 DNA: TGTGCCAGCAGCATACAGGACGAGCAGTACTTC.